The 2 T cell receptor beta chains below come from one sample, sequenced in a study of blood T cell repertoires in COVID-19. The assay was immunoSEQ multiplex PCR, and TCRdb's table has in-frame clones only and misses some. The sample yields some 270,000 clones, about 85% seen once. The sequenced sample consisted of peripheral blood. Receptors originate from a human donor with COVID-19, enrolled during active disease. The donor label of this sample is uncertain.

The gene calls are TRBV13 and TRBJ2-3; TRBD2 matches at 8 bases. After removal of 5 bases from V and 2 bases from J, the junction contained 6 bases not matched to a gene. Germline assignment: CDR1 PRHDT and CDR2 FYEKMQ (reference sequence). This CDR3 is built from 15 residues. The CDR3 nucleotides are TGTGCCAGCAGCCCCGGAGCGGGAGACACAGATACGCAGTATTTT. Protein sequence: CASSPGAGDTDTQYF.

The rearrangement links TRBV28 to TRBJ1-2; 7 bases line up with TRBD1. The CDR3 totals 14 residues. J gave up 6 bases and V 5 bases, and 9 bases lay outside the gene matches. CDR1 and CDR2 from the germline V gene are MDHEN and SYDVKM. As DNA, the CDR3 is TGTGCCAGCAGTCCGTACCGGGACAGCAATGGCTACACCTTC. Protein: CASSPYRDSNGYTF.